The 10 T cell receptor beta chains below all came from one sample that was sequenced in a study of T cell repertoires in cytomegalovirus infection. TCRdb redid the calling of the reads with MiXCR, one entry per CDR3 protein. The repertoire consists of under 850,000 distinct CDR3 sequences, with less than 40% occurring once and the leading ten covering around 2.8%. The sample was PBMCs. The receptors originated from a human donor in good health (CMV status not recorded). Some clones in this sample may be carry-over from other donors' samples.

This clonotype was counted ten times or more. This chain links TRBV11-3 with TRBJ2-1; D call uncertain. The CDR3 contains 12 residues. Per germline, CDR1 SGHNT and CDR2 YENEEA. V dropped 5 bases and J dropped 4 bases, with 6 bases sitting between them. CDR3 nucleotides: TGTGCCAGCAGCGAACGGTACAATGAGCAGTTCTTC. Translation: CASSERYNEQFF.

This clonotype was seen a few times. The chain links TRBV19 to TRBJ1-4, with D maybe TRBD1 (5 bases). In germline, CDR1 is LNHDA, CDR2 SQIVND (reference sequence). CDR3 length: 14 residues. V shed 5 bases and J shed 8 bases, with 15 bases lying between them. The CDR3 DNA sequence: TGTGCCAGTAGTCTAGCGGACACTCCCGAAAAACTGTTTTTT. Its protein is CASSLADTPEKLFF.

The chain has TRBV7-2 and TRBJ1-5, with TRBD1 identical over 8 bases. CDR3 size: 15 residues. Trimming at V came to 5 bases and at J to 5 bases, leaving 8 bases not matched to a gene. Germline-derived CDR1 and CDR2 are SGHTA and FQGNSA. The CDR3 DNA reads as TGTGCCAGCAGCCCCCGGACAGGGAGGGATCAGCCCCAGCATTTT. It yields the protein CASSPRTGRDQPQHF.

A word on this clonotype: This may be a read error, as it is one base from a much larger clone. The J gene is TRBJ1-2, the V gene TRBV12-3 or TRBV12-4, with unresolved D. The CDR3 covers 17 residues. The CDR3 DNA sequence: TGTGCCAGCAGTTTATCCCCCAGCTCCTCAGTTTACTATGGCTACCCCTTC. It yields the protein CASSLSPSSSVYYGYPF.

The chain couples TRBV19 to TRBJ2-3, with D possibly matching TRBD1 (6 bases). The CDR3 has 14 residues. V dropped 8 bases and J dropped 1 base, with 13 bases sitting between them. Germline lookup yields CDR1 LNHDA and CDR2 SQIVND (reference sequence). CDR3 coding DNA: TGTGCCAGTCTGGACAGAGGGGGCACAGATACGCAGTATTTT. Protein: CASLDRGGTDTQYF.

The gene calls are TRBV3-1 and TRBJ2-7, with 7 bases fitting TRBD1. Germline trimming cut 0 bases from V and 3 bases from J; bases unmatched to any gene: 5. CDR1 and CDR2 (germline): LGHDT, YNNKEL (reference sequence). The CDR3 is 15 residues long. In DNA form, the CDR3 reads TGTGCCAGCAGCCAAGATTGGGGACAGCTCTACGAGCAGTACTTC. It yields the protein CASSQDWGQLYEQYF.

A remark on this clonotype: The CDR3 does not end in the conserved phenylalanine or tryptophan, so this is likely a read error. It is unclear where the CDR3 begins or ends on the DNA, so no DNA is shown, and the CDR3 is as TCRdb lists it. The gene calls are TRBV7-9 and TRBJ1-5. The CDR3 has 13 amino acids, counting both end residues. CDR1 is SEHNR, CDR2 FQNEAQ, per germline (reference sequence). This CDR3 is CASSLYRNQPPHL.

As concerns this clonotype: The CDR3 carries no conserved terminal phenylalanine or tryptophan, so it likely arises from a read error. The V and J genes are TRBV11-2 and TRBJ2-1; either TRBD1 or TRBD2 may supply D (5 bases each). In germline, CDR1 is SGHAT, CDR2 FQNNGV. The CDR3 loop spans 16 amino acids. V was trimmed by 5 bases and J by 0 bases, leaving 14 bases between them. The CDR3 region is CASSPRGASSYNEQFL. The CDR3 nucleotides read TGTGCCAGCAGCCCCCGGGGCGCGAGCTCCTACAATGAGCAGTTCTTA.

This clonotype was counted ten times or more. This chain links TRBV6-2 or TRBV6-3 with TRBJ2-3; TRBD2 matches at 8 bases. The CDR3 has 15 amino acids. The J segment lost 4 bases and the V segment lost 2 bases, leaving 5 bases of the junction unmatched. CDR1 and CDR2 from the germline V gene are MNHEY and SVGEGT. This CDR3 reads CASSYAGGAADTQYF. In DNA, the CDR3 is TGTGCCAGCAGTTACGCCGGGGGGGCCGCAGATACGCAGTATTTT.

This sequence joins TRBV4-1 and TRBJ1-5; tentatively, D is TRBD1 (6 bases). Germline V gene lookup returns CDR1 MGHRA and CDR2 YSYEKL. This CDR3 has 16 amino acids. Trimming took off 1 base at V and 1 base at J, with 11 bases between the two ends. The CDR3 loop reads CASSQVRGASNQPQHF. The CDR3, as DNA: TGCGCCAGCAGCCAAGTCCGGGGGGCGAGCAATCAGCCCCAGCATTTT.